This T cell receptor beta chain came from a study of T cell repertoires in ileal Crohn's disease. Overall study: The M6 sample came from neoterminal ileum during colonoscopy after surgery.

Concerning this clone itself: Its target is unknown.

The protocol was immunoSEQ multiplex PCR, while the TCRdb copy is restricted to in-frame clones and leaves out a portion. The table records 15,000 to 20,000 clones, 60% to 75% of them present only once. Time point reported: neoterminal ileum biopsy at postoperative endoscopy, about 6 months after surgery. The study, taken as a whole, reports: Sorted CD8 T cells held more high-frequency clones than CD4. Clonal expansions were more frequent in active smokers than non-smokers at surgery. The median delay to postoperative endoscopy was 6 to 7 months.

The CDR3 sequence is 15 residues long. Trimming cost V 5 bases and J 0 bases, with 10 bases left between them. Germline lookup yields CDR1 SEHNR and CDR2 FQNEAQ (reference sequence). V usage is TRBV7-9 and J usage is TRBJ2-2; maybe TRBD2 (5 bases). The sample consisted of ileal tissue. The sequence came from an adult with Crohn's disease. The CDR3 loop is CASSPVRANTGELFF. CDR3 bases: TGTGCCAGCAGCCCAGTGCGGGCGAACACCGGGGAGCTGTTTTTT.